This T cell receptor beta chain derives from a study of tumor and adjacent non-tumor tissue in lung cancer. TCRbeta libraries were built with three rounds of nested PCR, modified from ARM-PCR. Each CDR3 protein gets one entry after TCRdb re-called the multiplex PCR reads with MiXCR. The sample has fewer than 80,000 distinct CDR3 sequences, less than 75% seen once; the top ten hold 10% to 15%. Overall study findings and caveats: In normal lung, the top 100 clones were significantly more dominant than in tumor.

Per germline, CDR1 MNHEY and CDR2 SVGAGI. V was trimmed by 9 bases and J by 1 base, leaving 16 bases between them. The CDR3 extends over 14 amino acids. Details on this clonotype: No antigen is known for it.

This sample's RNA came from whole unsorted tissue. Material for sequencing was lung tumor tissue. V is TRBV6-5 and J is TRBJ2-7; D is ambiguous. The clonotype was recovered from a woman in her seventies with non-small cell lung cancer. This CDR3 reads CARRPRLISYEQYF. Here the CDR3 DNA reads TGTGCCAGGAGGCCGAGACTGATATCCTACGAGCAGTACTTC.